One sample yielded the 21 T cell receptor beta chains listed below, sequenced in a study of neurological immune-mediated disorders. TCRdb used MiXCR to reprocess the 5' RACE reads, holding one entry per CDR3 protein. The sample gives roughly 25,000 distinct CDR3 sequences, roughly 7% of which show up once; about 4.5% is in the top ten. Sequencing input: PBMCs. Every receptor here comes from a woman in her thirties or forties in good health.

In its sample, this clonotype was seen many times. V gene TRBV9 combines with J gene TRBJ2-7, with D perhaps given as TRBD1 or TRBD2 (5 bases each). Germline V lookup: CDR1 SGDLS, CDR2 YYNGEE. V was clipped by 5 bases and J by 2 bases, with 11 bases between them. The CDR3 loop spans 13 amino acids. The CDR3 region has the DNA TGTGCCAGCAGTAGGGACGTCACCTACGAGCAGTACTTC. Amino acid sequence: CASSRDVTYEQYF.

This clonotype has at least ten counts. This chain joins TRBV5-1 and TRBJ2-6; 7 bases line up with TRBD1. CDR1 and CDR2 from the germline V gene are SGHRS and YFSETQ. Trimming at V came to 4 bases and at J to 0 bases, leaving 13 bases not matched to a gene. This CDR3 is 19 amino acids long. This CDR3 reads CASSRTGENTYSGANVLTF. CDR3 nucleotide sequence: TGCGCCAGCAGCCGGACAGGCGAGAACACTTACTCTGGGGCCAACGTCCTGACTTTC. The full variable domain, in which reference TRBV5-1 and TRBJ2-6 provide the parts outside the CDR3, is KAGVTQTPRYLIKTRGQQVTLSCSPISGHRSVSWYQQTPGQGLQFLFEYFSETQRNKGNFPGRFSGRQFSNSRSEMNVSTLELGDSALYLCASSRTGENTYSGANVLTFGAGSRLTVL.

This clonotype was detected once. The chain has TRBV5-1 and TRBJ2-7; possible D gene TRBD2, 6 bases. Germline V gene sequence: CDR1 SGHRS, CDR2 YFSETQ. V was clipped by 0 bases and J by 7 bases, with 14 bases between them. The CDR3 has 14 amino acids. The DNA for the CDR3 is TGCGCCAGCAGCTTGGACGCGGGGCCCTTTGAGCAGTACTTC. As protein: CASSLDAGPFEQYF.

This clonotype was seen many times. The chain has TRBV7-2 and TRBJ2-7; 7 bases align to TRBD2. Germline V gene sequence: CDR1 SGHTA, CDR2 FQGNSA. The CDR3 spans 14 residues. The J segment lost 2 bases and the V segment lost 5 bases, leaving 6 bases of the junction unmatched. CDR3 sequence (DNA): TGTGCCAGCAGCCCCCCCGGACTAGCCTACGAGCAGTACTTC. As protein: CASSPPGLAYEQYF.

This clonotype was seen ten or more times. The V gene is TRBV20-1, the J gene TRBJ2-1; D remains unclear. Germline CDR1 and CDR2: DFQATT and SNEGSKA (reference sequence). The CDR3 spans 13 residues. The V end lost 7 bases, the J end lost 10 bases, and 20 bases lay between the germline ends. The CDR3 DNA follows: TGCAGTGATAGCCCCCCTGGCGAGAGGGAGCAGTTCTTC. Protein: CSDSPPGEREQFF.

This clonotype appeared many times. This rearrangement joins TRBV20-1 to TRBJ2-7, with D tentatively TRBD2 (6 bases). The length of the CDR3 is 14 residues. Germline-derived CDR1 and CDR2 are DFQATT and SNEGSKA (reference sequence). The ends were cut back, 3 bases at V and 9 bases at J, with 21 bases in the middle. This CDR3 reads CSASSTSGVWRQYF. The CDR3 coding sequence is TGCAGTGCTAGTTCGACTAGTGGAGTTTGGAGGCAGTACTTC.

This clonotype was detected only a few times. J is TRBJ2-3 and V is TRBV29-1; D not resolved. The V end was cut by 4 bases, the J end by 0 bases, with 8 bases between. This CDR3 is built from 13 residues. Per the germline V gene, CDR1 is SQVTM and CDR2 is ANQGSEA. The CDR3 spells CSVAGPSTDTQYF. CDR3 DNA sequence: TGCAGCGTTGCCGGGCCTAGCACAGATACGCAGTATTTT.

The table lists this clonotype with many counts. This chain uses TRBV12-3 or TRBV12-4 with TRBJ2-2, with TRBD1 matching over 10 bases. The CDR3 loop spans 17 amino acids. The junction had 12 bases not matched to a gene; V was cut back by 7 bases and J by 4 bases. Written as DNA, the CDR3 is TGTGCCAGCAACTCCGGGTGGGACAGGGGAATCACCGGGGAGCTGTTTTTT. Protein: CASNSGWDRGITGELFF.

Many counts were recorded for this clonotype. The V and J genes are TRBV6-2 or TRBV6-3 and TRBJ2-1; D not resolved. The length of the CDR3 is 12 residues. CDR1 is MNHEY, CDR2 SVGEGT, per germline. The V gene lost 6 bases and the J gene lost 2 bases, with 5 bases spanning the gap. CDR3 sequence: CASSFTYNEQFF. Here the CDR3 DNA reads TGTGCCAGCAGCTTCACCTACAATGAGCAGTTCTTC.

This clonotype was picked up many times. CDR3 residues: CASSWPTGETQYF. The CDR3 region has the DNA TGTGCCAGCAGCTGGCCGACTGGGGAGACCCAGTACTTC. The chain combines TRBV3-1 with TRBJ2-5; no firm D call. This CDR3 is 13 amino acids long. V was shortened by 5 bases and J by 5 bases, with 12 bases between the two germline ends. Germline-derived CDR1 and CDR2 are LGHDT and YNNKEL (reference sequence).

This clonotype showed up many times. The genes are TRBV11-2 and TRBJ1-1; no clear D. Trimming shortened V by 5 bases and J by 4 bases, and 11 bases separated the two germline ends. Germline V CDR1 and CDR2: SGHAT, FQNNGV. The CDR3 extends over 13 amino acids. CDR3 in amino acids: CASSPIWGTEAFF. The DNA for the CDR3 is TGTGCCAGCAGCCCGATATGGGGCACTGAAGCTTTCTTT.

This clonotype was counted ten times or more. The CDR3 loop is CASRHRRITNEKLFF. The CDR3 bases are TGTGCCAGCAGACACAGACGGATAACTAATGAAAAACTGTTTTTT. This chain links TRBV27 with TRBJ1-4; D gene unclear. Germline V CDR1 and CDR2: MNHEY, SMNVEV (reference sequence). This CDR3 has 15 residues. Trimming took off 6 bases at V and 1 base at J, with 12 bases between the two ends. The whole variable domain, filled in from reference TRBV27 and TRBJ1-4, reads EAQVTQNPRYLITVTGKKLTVTCSQNMNHEYMSWYRQDPGLGLRQIYYSMNVEVTDKGDVPEGYKVSRKEKRNFPLILESPSPNQTSLYFCASRHRRITNEKLFFGSGTQLSVL.

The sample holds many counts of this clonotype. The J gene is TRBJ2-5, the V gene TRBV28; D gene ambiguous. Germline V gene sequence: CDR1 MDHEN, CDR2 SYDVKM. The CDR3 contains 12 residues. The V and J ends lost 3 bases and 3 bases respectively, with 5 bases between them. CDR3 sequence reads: CASSFREETQYF. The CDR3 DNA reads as TGTGCCAGCAGTTTCCGGGAAGAGACCCAGTACTTC.

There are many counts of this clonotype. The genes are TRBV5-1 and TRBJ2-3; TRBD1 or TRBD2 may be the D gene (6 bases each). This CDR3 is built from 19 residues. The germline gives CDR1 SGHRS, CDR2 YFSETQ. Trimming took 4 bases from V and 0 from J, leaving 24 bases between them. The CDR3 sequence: CASSQGRTAGRTSTDTQYF. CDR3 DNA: TGCGCCAGCAGCCAGGGGAGGACGGCAGGAAGAACTAGCACAGATACGCAGTATTTT.

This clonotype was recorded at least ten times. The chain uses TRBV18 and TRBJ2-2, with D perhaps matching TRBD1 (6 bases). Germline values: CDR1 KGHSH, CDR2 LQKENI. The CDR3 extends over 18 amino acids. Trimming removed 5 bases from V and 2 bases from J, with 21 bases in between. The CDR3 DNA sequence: TGTGCCAGCTCATCAGCAACAGGGCTCATCTTAAACACCGGGGAGCTGTTTTTT. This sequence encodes CASSSATGLILNTGELFF.

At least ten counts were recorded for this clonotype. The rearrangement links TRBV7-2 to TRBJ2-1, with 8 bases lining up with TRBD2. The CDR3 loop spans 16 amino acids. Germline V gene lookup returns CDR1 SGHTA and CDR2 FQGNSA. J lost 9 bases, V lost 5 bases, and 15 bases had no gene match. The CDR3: CASSPSVGAGGAEQFF. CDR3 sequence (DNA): TGTGCCAGCAGCCCGTCCGTAGGTGCGGGGGGCGCTGAGCAGTTCTTC. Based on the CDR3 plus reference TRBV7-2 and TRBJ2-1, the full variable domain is GAGVSQSPSNKVTEKGKDVELRCDPISGHTALYWYRQSLGQGLEFLIYFQGNSAPDKSGLPSDRFSAERTGGSVSTLTIQRTQQEDSAVYLCASSPSVGAGGAEQFFGPGTRLTVL.

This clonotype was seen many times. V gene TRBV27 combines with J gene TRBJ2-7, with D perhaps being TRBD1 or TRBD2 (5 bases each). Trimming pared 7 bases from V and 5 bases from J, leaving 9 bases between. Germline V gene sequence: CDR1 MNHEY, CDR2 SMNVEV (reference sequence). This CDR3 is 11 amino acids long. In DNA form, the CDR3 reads TGTGCCAGCATTCGGGGCGACGAGCAGTACTTC. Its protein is CASIRGDEQYF.

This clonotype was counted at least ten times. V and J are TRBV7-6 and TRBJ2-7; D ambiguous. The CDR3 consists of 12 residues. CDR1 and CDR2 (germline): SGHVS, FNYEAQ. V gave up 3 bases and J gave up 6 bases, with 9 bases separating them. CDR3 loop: CASSFQVFEQYF. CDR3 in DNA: TGTGCCAGCAGCTTCCAGGTTTTCGAGCAGTACTTC. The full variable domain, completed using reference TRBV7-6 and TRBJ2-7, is GAGVSQSPRYKVTKRGQDVALRCDPISGHVSLYWYRQALGQGPEFLTYFNYEAQQDKSGLPNDRFSAERPEGSISTLTIQRTEQRDSAMYRCASSFQVFEQYFGPGTRLTVT.

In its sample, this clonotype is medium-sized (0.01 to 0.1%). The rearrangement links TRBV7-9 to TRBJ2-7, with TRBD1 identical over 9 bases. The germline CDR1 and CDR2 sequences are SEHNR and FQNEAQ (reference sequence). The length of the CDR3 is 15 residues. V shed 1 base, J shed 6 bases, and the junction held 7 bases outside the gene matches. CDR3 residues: CASSLGLDRGSEQYF. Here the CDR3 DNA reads TGTGCCAGCAGCTTAGGGCTGGACAGGGGAAGCGAGCAGTACTTC.

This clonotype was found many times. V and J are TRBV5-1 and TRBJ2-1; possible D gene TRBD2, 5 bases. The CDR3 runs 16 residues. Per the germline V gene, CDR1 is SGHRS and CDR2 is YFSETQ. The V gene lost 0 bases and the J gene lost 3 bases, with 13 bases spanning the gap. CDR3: CASSLGLQGIYNEQFF. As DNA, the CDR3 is TGCGCCAGCAGCTTGGGACTACAAGGAATCTACAATGAGCAGTTCTTC.

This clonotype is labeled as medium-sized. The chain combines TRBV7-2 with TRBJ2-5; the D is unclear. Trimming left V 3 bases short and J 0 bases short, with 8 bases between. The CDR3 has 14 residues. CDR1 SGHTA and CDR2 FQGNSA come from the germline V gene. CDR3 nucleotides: TGTGCCAGCAGCTTTCCGGATCACCAAGAGACCCAGTACTTC. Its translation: CASSFPDHQETQYF. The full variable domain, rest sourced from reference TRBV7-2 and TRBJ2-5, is GAGVSQSPSNKVTEKGKDVELRCDPISGHTALYWYRQSLGQGLEFLIYFQGNSAPDKSGLPSDRFSAERTGGSVSTLTIQRTQQEDSAVYLCASSFPDHQETQYFGPGTRLLVL.